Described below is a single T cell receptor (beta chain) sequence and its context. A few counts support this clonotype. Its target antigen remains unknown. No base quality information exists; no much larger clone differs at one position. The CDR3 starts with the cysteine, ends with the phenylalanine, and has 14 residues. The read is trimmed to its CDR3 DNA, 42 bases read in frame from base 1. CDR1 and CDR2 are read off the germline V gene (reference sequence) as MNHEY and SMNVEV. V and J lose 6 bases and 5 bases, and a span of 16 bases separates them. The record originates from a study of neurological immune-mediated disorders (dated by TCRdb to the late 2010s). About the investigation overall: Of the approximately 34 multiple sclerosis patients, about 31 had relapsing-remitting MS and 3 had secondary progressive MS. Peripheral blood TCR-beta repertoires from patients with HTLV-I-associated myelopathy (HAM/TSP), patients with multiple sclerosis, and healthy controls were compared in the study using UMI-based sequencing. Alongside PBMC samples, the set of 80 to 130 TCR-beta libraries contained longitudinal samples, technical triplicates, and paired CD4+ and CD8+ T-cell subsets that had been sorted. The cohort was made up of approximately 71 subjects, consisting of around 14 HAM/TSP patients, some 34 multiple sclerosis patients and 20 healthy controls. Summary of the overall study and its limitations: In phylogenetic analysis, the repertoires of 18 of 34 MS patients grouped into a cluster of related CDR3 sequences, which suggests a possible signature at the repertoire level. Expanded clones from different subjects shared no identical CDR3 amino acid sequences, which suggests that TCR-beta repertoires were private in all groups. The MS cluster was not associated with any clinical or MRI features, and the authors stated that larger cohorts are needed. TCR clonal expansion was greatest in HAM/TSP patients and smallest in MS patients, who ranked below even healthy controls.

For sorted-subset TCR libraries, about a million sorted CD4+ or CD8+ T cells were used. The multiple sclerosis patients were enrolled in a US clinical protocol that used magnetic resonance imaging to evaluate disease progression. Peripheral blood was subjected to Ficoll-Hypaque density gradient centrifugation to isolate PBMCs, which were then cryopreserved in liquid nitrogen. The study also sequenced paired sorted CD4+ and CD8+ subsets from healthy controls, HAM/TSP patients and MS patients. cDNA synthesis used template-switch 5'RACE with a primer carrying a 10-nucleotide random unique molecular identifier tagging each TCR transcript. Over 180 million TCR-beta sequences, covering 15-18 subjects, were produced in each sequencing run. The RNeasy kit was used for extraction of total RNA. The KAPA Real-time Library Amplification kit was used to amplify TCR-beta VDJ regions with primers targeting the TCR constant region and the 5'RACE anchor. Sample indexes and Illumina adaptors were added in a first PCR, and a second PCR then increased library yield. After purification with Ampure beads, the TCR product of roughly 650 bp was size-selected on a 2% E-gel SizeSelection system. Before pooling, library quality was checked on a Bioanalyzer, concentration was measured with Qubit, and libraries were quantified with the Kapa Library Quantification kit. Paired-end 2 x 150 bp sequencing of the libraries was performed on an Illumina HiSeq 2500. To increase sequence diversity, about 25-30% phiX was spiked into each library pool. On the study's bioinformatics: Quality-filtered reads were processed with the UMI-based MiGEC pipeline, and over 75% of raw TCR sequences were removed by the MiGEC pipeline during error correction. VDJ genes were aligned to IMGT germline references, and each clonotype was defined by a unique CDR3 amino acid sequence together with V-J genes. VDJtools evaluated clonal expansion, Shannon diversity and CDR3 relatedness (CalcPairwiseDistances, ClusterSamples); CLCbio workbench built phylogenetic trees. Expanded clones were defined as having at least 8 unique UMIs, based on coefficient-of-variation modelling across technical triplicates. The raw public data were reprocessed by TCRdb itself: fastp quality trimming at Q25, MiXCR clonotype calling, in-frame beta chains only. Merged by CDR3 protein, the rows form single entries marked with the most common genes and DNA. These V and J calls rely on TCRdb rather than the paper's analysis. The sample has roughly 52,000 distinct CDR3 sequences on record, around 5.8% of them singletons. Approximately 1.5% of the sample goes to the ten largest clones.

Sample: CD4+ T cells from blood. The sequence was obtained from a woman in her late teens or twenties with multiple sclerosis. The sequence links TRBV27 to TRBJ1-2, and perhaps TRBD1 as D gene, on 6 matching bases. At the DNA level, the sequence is TGTGCCAGCAGGACAGGCCGGGGGAGGTATGGCTACACCTTC. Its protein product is CASRTGRGRYGYTF.